The clone carrying this T cell receptor (beta chain) has just a few counts. This sample was taken from a study of CD8+CD57+ T cells in acquired aplastic anemia. The junction had 4 bases not matched to a gene; V was cut back by 9 bases and J by 5 bases. The CDR3 totals 12 residues. Germline CDR1 reads SGDLS; CDR2 reads YYNGEE. TCR beta VDJ combinations and CDR3 sequences were profiled from genomic DNA. TCRdb redid the calling of the reads with MiXCR, one entry per CDR3 protein. Of tens of thousands of distinct CDR3 sequences listed, about 77% are singletons. The chain joins TRBV9 to TRBJ2-2, with 7 positions matching TRBD2. This clonotype was sampled from a human donor in good health, serving as a control. Sequenced sample: sorted CD4+, CD8+, or CD8+CD57+ T cells (not recorded which) from PBMCs. In DNA form, the CDR3 reads TGTGCCACCTCTAGCGGAACCGGGGAGCTGTTTTTT. Residues: CATSSGTGELFF.